This T cell receptor (beta chain) was identified during a study of blood T cell repertoires in COVID-19 (TCRdb year 2020). About the investigation overall: The collaborator samples originated in the United States, Italy and Spain and spanned the acute and convalescent phases of COVID-19. The sample metadata nearly always contained a de-identified subject ID, COVID-19 status, age in years and sex. The material from the prospective study consisted of cDNA or gDNA derived from T cells, B-cell-depleted T cells, or PBMCs. The repertoires were made available in a free public database intended to serve as a resource for research on the immune response to SARS-CoV-2. Where HLA class I and class II types were available, the types were taken from metadata supplied by the sample provider, not from assay-based typing. Deeply sampled blood TCRbeta repertoires from subjects exposed to, actively infected with, or recovered from COVID-19 were included in the dataset. The samples were drawn from the first 160 participants of the ongoing ImmuneRACE study and from 1,254 subjects provided by 6 global collaborators. What the authors observed across the whole study: The amount of clinical and demographic metadata varied by source and participant and was provided uncurated.

With regard to this clone: No antigen is known for it. No clone much larger than this one lies a single base away; base qualities are absent.

The immunoSEQ Assay, a bias-controlled multiplex PCR, was used to amplify TCRbeta CDR3 regions from genomic DNA. The source study handled its data this way. Within the assay, amplification of reference gene primers was used to estimate how many nucleated cells each sample contained. To quantify the absolute abundance of each unique TCRbeta CDR3 rearrangement, sequence reads were collapsed and filtered. For each sample, productive Simpson clonality was calculated by taking the square root of Simpson's diversity index across productive rearrangements. Drawn from immuneACCESS, this table holds only the in-frame rearrangements with V and J called that TCRdb kept. Clones are partly lost; checked studies trace under half to an unresolved V gene and leave the rest unexplained. That table gives V, J and clone size, and the DNA gave D and trimming. The sample table holds roughly 250,000 clones, of which roughly nine tenths were seen once. The ten largest clones capture 2.5% to 3% of the sample.

Enrolling through a virtual design, the prospective study's participants ranged in age from roughly 18 to 90 years and lived across more than 20 United States geographic areas. In the prospective study, participants were assigned to cohorts based on the clinical history participants reported in a screening survey and a study questionnaire. Recovered participants in ImmuneRACE Cohort 3 were defined as having two consecutive negative NP/OP PCR tests, clearance from a healthcare professional, or resolution of symptoms. Each participant in the prospective study had whole blood, serum and a nasopharyngeal or oropharyngeal swab collected by mobile phlebotomists. Prospective study participants could optionally give additional blood draws and questionnaires over an approximately two-month period. Before DNA extraction, blood samples from the prospective study were shipped at room temperature or frozen.

The sample taken for sequencing was PBMCs or T cells enriched from blood (not recorded which). This receptor was taken from a woman between 45 and 60 years old who had recovered from COVID-19.

The CDR3 reads CASSPRGVAHQPQHF. The nucleotide sequence is TGTGCCAGCAGTCCTCGGGGTGTAGCTCATCAGCCCCAGCATTTT. This receptor chain uses TRBV28 and TRBJ1-5, with the D gene not confidently named. The CDR3 has 15 amino acids, counting the end cysteine and phenylalanine. Here the CDR3 DNA is all that survives: 45 bases in frame from base 1. Based on the germline V gene, the CDR1 and CDR2 sequences are MDHEN and SYDVKM. V was cut back by 5 bases and J by 5 bases, leaving a gap of 16 bases between them.